The present T cell receptor (beta chain) was sequenced within a study of CD8 T cells in ankylosing spondylitis. General study findings and limits: CD8+ by phenotype, disease-linked clones were relatively rare in peripheral blood. Previously reported in reactive arthritis synovial fluid and blood were some of the motif variants. For ankylosing spondylitis blood, a TCR beta motif of 8 or 9 highly homologous variants appeared characteristic. Reported data indicate significant enrichment of disease-linked clones within matched ankylosing spondylitis synovial fluid.

Library preparation for TCR beta used quantitative 5'-RACE with molecular barcodes. Each CDR3 protein gets one entry after TCRdb re-called the 5' RACE reads with MiXCR. The table has under 250,000 distinct CDR3 sequences, around 6.6% seen once. Germline-derived CDR1 and CDR2 are SGHVS and FQNEAQ. Trimming took 1 base from V and 1 from J, leaving 7 bases between them. The CDR3 contains 14 residues. This clonotype appeared many times. Its antigen remains unidentified. This TCR derives from a male donor with ankylosing spondylitis. This chain joins TRBV7-8 and TRBJ1-1; D not resolved. Material for sequencing was blood, either unsorted or a sorted T cell fraction (not recorded which). The CDR3: CASSLGTRNTEAFF. The CDR3 DNA follows: TGTGCCAGCAGCTTAGGAACCCGGAACACTGAAGCTTTCTTT.